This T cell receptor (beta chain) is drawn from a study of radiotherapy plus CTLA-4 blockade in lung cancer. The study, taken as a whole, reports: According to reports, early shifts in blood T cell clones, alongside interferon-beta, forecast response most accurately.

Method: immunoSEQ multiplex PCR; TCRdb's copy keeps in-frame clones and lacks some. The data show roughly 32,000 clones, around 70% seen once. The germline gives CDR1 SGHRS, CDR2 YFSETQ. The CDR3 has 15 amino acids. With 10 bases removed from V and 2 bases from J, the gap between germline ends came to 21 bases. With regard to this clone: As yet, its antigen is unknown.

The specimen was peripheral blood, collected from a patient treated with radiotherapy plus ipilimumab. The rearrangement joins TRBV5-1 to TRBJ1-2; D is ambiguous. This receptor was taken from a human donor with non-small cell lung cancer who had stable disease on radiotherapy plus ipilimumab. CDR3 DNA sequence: TGCGCCGGGCGCTCTGAGCCGAGTTCCAACTATGGCTACACCTTC. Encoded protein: CAGRSEPSSNYGYTF. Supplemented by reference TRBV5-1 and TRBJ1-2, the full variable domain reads KAGVTQTPRYLIKTRGQQVTLSCSPISGHRSVSWYQQTPGQGLQFLFEYFSETQRNKGNFPGRFSGRQFSNSRSEMNVSTLELGDSALYLCAGRSEPSSNYGYTFGSGTRLTVV.